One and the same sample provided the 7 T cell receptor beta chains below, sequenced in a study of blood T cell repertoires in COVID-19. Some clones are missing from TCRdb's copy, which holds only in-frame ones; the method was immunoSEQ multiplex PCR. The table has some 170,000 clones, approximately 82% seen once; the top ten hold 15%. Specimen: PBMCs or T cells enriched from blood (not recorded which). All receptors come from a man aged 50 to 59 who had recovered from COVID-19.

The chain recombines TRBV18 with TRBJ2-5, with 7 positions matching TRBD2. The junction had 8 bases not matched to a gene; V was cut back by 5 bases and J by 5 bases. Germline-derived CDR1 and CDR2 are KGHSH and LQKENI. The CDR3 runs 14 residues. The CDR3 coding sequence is TGTGCCAGCTCATTTAACGGGGGGTACGAGACCCAGTACTTC. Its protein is CASSFNGGYETQYF.

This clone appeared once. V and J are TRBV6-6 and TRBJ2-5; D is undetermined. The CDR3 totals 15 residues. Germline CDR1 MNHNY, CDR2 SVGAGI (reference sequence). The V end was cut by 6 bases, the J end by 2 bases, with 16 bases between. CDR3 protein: CASSPERQLQETQYF. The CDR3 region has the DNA TGTGCCAGCAGCCCGGAAAGACAATTGCAAGAGACCCAGTACTTC.

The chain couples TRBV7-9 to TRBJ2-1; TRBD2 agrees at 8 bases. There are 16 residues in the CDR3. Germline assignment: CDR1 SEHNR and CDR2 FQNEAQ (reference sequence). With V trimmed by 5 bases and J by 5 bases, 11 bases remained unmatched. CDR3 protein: CASSTSSRGDHNEQFF. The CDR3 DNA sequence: TGTGCCAGCAGCACGAGCTCGCGGGGGGACCACAATGAGCAGTTCTTC.

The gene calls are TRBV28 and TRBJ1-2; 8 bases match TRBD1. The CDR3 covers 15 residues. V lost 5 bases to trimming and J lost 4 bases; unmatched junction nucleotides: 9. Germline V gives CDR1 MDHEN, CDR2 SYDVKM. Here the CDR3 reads CASSTRTGLGYGYTF. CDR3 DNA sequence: TGTGCCAGCAGTACACGGACAGGGTTAGGCTATGGCTACACCTTC.

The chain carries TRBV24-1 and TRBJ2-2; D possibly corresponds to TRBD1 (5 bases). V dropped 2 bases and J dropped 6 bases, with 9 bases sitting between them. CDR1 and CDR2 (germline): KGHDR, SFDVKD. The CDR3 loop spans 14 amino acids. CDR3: CATSDYDRAGELFF. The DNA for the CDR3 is TGTGCCACCAGTGATTATGACAGAGCCGGGGAGCTGTTTTTT.

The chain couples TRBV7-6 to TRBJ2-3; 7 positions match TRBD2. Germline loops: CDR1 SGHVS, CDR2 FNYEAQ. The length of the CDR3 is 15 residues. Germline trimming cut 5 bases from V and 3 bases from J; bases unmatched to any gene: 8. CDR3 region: CASSPNRGGTDTQYF. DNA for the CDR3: TGTGCCAGCAGCCCAAACCGGGGAGGGACAGATACGCAGTATTTT. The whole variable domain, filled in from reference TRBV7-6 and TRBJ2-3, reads GAGVSQSPRYKVTKRGQDVALRCDPISGHVSLYWYRQALGQGPEFLTYFNYEAQQDKSGLPNDRFSAERPEGSISTLTIQRTEQRDSAMYRCASSPNRGGTDTQYFGPGTRLTVL.

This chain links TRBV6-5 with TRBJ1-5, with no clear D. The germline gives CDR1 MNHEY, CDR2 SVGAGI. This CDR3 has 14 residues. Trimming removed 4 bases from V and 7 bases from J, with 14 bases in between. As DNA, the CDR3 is TGTGCCAGCAGTTTCAGGTCGGGAAGACAGCCCCAGCATTTT. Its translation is CASSFRSGRQPQHF.